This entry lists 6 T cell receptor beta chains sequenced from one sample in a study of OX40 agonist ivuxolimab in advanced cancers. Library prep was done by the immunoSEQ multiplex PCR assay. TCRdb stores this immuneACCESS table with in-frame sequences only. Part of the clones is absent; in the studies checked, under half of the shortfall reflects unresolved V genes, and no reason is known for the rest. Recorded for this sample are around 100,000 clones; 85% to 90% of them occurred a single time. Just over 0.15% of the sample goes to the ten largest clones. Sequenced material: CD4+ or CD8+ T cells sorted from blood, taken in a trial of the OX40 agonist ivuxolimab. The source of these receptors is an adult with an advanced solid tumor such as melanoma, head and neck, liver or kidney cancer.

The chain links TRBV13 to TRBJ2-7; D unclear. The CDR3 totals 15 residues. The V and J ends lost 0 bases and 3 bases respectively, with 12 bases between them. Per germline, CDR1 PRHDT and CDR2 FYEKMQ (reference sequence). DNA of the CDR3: TGTGCCAGCAGCTTAGGCCCCTCGGAAGGCTACGAGCAGTACTTC. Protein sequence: CASSLGPSEGYEQYF.

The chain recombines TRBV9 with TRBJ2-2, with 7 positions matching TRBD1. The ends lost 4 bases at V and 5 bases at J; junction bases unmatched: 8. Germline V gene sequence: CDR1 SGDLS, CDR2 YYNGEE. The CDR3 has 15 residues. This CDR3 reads CASSSRDRGTGELFF. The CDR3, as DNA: TGTGCCAGCAGCTCCCGGGACAGAGGGACCGGGGAGCTGTTTTTT.

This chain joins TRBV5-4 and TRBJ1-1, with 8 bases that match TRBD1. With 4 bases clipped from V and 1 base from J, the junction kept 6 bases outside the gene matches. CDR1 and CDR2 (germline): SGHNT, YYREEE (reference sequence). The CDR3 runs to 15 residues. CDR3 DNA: TGTGCCAGCAGCGTGGACAGGGCGGGGAACACTGAAGCTTTCTTT. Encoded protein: CASSVDRAGNTEAFF.

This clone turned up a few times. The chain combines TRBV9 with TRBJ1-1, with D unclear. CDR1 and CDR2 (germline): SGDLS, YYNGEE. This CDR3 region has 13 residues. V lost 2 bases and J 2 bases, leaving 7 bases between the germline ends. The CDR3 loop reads CASSVKGNTEAFF. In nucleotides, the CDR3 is TGTGCCAGCAGCGTCAAAGGTAACACTGAAGCTTTCTTT.

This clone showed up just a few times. The CDR3: CASSIAGGQGETQYF. CDR3 nucleotides: TGCGCCAGCAGTATAGCGGGGGGCCAGGGGGAGACCCAGTACTTC. V gene TRBV5-1 combines with J gene TRBJ2-5; 10 bases align to TRBD2. The V gene end was trimmed by 5 bases and the J gene end by 5 bases; junction bases not matched to a gene: 9. The CDR3 runs to 15 residues. In germline, CDR1 is SGHRS, CDR2 YFSETQ. The full variable domain, its missing parts supplied by reference TRBV5-1 and TRBJ2-5, is KAGVTQTPRYLIKTRGQQVTLSCSPISGHRSVSWYQQTPGQGLQFLFEYFSETQRNKGNFPGRFSGRQFSNSRSEMNVSTLELGDSALYLCASSIAGGQGETQYFGPGTRLLVL.

The CDR3, as DNA: TGCGCCAGCAGCTTGGCGCGGGGGGTTGGGAACACTGAAGCTTTCTTT. Its protein product is CASSLARGVGNTEAFF. The chain combines TRBV5-1 with TRBJ1-1, with a possible D match to TRBD1 (5 bases). CDR1 is SGHRS and CDR2 is YFSETQ in the germline V gene. The CDR3 contains 16 residues. Deletions cut 0 bases from V and 1 base from J, with 13 bases between.